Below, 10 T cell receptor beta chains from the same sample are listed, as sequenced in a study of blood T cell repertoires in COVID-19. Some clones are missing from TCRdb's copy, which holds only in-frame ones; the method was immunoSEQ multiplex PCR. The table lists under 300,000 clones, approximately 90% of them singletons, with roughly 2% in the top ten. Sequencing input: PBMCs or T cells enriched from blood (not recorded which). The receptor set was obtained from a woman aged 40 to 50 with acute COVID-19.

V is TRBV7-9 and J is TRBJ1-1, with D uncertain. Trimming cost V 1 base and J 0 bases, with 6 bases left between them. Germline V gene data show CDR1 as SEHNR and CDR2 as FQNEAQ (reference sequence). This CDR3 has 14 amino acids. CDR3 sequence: CASSLGVMNTEAFF. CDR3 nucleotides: TGTGCCAGCAGCTTAGGAGTTATGAACACTGAAGCTTTCTTT. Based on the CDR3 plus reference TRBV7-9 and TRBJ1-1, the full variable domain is DTGVSQNPRHKITKRGQNVTFRCDPISEHNRLYWYRQTLGQGPEFLTYFQNEAQLEKSRLLSDRFSAERPKGSFSTLEIQRTEQGDSAMYLCASSLGVMNTEAFFGQGTRLTVV.

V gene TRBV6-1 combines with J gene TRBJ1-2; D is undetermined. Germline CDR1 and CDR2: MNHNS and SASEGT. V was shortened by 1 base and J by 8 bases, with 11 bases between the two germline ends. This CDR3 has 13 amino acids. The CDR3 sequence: CASSEDWVGGYTF. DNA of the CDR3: TGTGCCAGCAGTGAAGATTGGGTCGGGGGCTACACCTTC.

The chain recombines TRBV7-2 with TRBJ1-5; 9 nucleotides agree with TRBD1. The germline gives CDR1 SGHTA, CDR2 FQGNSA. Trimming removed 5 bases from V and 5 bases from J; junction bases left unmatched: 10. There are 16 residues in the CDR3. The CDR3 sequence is CASSATDRGLYQPQHF. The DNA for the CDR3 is TGTGCCAGCAGCGCCACAGACAGGGGGTTATATCAGCCCCAGCATTTT.

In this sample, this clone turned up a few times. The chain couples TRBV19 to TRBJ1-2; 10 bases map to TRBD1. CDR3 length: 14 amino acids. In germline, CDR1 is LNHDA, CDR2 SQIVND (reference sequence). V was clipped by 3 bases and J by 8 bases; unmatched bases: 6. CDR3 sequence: CASSIPGQGKGYTF. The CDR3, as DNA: TGTGCCAGTAGTATTCCGGGACAGGGGAAAGGCTACACCTTC.

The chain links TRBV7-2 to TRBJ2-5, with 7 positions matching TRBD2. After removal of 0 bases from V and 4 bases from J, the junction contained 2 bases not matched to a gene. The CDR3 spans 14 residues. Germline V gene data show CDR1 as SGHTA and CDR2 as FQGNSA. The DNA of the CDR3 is TGTGCCAGCAGCTTAGCGGGGGGGATAGAGACCCAGTACTTC. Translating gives CASSLAGGIETQYF.

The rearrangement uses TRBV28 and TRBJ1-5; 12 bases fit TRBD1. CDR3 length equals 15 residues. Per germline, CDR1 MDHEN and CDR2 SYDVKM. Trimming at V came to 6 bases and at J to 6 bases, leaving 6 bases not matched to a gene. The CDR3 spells CASRPRDRGLQPQHF. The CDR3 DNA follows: TGTGCCAGCAGACCCCGGGACAGGGGGCTTCAGCCCCAGCATTTT.

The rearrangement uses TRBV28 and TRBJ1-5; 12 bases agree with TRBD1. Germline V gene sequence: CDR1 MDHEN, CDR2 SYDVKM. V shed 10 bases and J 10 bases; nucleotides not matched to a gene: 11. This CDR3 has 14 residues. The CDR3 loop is CATQSGTGGQPQHF. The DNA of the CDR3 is TGTGCCACGCAGTCCGGGACAGGGGGCCAACCCCAGCATTTT.

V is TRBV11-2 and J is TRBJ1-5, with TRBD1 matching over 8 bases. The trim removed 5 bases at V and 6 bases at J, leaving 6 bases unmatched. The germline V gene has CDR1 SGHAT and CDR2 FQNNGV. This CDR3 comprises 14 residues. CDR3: CASSPDRAAQPQHF. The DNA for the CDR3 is TGTGCCAGCAGCCCGGACAGGGCGGCTCAGCCCCAGCATTTT.

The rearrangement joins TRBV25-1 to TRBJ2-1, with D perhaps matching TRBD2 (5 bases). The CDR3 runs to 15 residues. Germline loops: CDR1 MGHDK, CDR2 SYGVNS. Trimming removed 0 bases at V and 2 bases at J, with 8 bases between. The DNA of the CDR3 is TGTGCCAGCAGTGAATATACACTAGCCTACAATGAGCAGTTCTTC. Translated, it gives CASSEYTLAYNEQFF.

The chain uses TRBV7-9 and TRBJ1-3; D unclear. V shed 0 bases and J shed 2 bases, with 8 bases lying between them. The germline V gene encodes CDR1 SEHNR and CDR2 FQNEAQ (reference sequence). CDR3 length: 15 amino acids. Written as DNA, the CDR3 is TGTGCCAGCAGCTTAGCAGGGAGCACTGGAAACACCATATATTTT. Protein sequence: CASSLAGSTGNTIYF.